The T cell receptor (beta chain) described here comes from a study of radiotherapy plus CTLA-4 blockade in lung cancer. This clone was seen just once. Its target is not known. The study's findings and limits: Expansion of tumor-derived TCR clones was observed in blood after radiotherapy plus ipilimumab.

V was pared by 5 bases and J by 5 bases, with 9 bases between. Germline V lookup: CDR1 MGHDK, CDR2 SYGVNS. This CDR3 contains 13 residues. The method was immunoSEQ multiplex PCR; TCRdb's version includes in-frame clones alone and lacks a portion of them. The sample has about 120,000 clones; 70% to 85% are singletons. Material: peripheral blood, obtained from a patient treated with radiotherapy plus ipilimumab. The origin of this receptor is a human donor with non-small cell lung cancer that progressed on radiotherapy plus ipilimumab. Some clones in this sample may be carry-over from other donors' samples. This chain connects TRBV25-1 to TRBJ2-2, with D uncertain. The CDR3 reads CASSFWGTGELFF. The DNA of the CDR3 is TGTGCCAGCAGTTTCTGGGGTACCGGGGAGCTGTTTTTT.